This T cell receptor beta chain was retrieved from a study of regulatory T cells in long-lasting Graves disease. Overall study: Graves' patients who were just diagnosed had used antithyroid drugs for under 3 months. Study results and limitations: Favored gene segments in persistent disease were TRBV28, TRBJ1-2 and TRBJ2-5.

This clonotype has a count of ten or more. Its antigen is unknown. The V end was cut by 0 bases, the J end by 1 base, with 9 bases between. The CDR3 sequence is 16 residues long. In germline, CDR1 is SGHTA, CDR2 FQGNSA. Time point of the sample: newly diagnosed GD, antithyroid drugs for less than 3 months. The TCR library was made from RNA that had been extracted from PBMCs in TRIzol. For TCR beta, libraries came from iRepertoire HTBI primers and Arm-PCR of CDR3 regions. TCRdb re-derived calls from the multiplex PCR reads in MiXCR, one entry per CDR3 protein. The sample includes approximately 210,000 distinct CDR3 sequences, approximately 20% seen only once; the top ten take around 20%.

The rearrangement joins TRBV7-2 to TRBJ2-2, with D uncertain. The starting material was peripheral blood mononuclear cells (PBMCs), obtained at new diagnosis, from a patient treated with antithyroid drugs. This clonotype was obtained from a female donor with Graves disease. CDR3 sequence reads: CASSLATSLNTGELFF. The CDR3 nucleotides read TGTGCCAGCAGCTTAGCGACCAGCCTGAACACCGGGGAGCTGTTTTTT.